These T cell receptor beta chains were read from a single sample in a study of blood T cell repertoires in COVID-19. Sequencing used immunoSEQ multiplex PCR; TCRdb keeps in-frame clones, though not all of them. The table shows roughly 150,000 clones, with around 87% occurring only once. Sample: peripheral blood. Receptors were obtained from a man older than 75 with acute or convalescent COVID-19. Each CDR3 is given with its conserved first and last residue. Fields, in order: V gene, J gene, D gene, clone size, CDR3 protein, CDR3 DNA. D genes are given only for firm matches. Only some rows state a clone size, as once, few, many or a class for expanded clones.

TRBV6-5	TRBJ1-2	-	-	CASRATQGPYGYTF	TGTGCCAGCAGGGCGACACAGGGCCCCTATGGCTACACCTTC
TRBV19	TRBJ1-2	TRBD1	-	CASRPRTGFEGGYTF	TGTGCCAGTAGGCCCCGGACAGGATTTGAAGGTGGCTACACCTTC
TRBV18	TRBJ1-2	-	-	CASSPNSYYGYTF	TGTGCCAGCTCACCGAACAGCTACTATGGCTACACCTTC
TRBV24-1	TRBJ1-5	TRBD1	-	CATSEEGQGQPQHF	TGTGCCACCAGTGAAGAGGGACAGGGCCAGCCCCAGCATTTT
TRBV5-6	TRBJ2-2	-	few	CASSLGGAATGELFF	TGTGCCAGCAGCTTGGGCGGGGCTGCGACCGGGGAGCTGTTTTTT
TRBV5-1	TRBJ2-6	TRBD1	-	CASRGTARANVLTF	TGCGCCAGCCGAGGGACAGCCCGGGCCAACGTCCTGACTTTC
TRBV11-2	TRBJ2-3	-	-	CASSFQRSSTDTQYF	TGTGCCAGCAGCTTCCAGCGGTCTAGCACAGATACGCAGTATTTT
TRBV15	TRBJ2-7	-	-	CATGDTTTPYEQYF	TGTGCCACCGGAGATACCACTACCCCCTACGAGCAGTACTTC
TRBV5-4	TRBJ1-2	TRBD1	once	CASSSQGGGYGYTF	TGTGCCAGCAGCTCGCAGGGGGGCGGGTATGGCTACACCTTC
TRBV5-1	TRBJ1-4	TRBD1	-	CASSPDRAGTANEKLFF	TGCGCCAGCAGCCCCGACAGAGCCGGGACAGCTAATGAAAAACTGTTTTTT
TRBV5-1	TRBJ1-4	TRBD1	few	CASSLGGTGGATNEKLFF	TGCGCCAGCAGCTTGGGAGGGACAGGGGGAGCAACTAATGAAAAACTGTTTTTT
TRBV6-2/TRBV6-3	TRBJ2-1	TRBD1	-	CASSRTGLNEQFF	TGTGCCAGCAGCCGGACAGGGTTAAATGAGCAGTTCTTC
TRBV21-1	TRBJ2-7	-	-	CASSKHNSPAYEQYF	TGTGCCAGCAGCAAGCATAATTCGCCGGCCTACGAGCAGTACTTC
TRBV19	TRBJ1-5	-	-	CASREGGGRNQPQHF	TGTGCCAGTAGGGAGGGCGGCGGCCGCAATCAGCCCCAGCATTTT
TRBV11-2	TRBJ2-2	TRBD1	-	CASSILGQVNTGELFF	TGTGCCAGCAGCATACTGGGACAGGTGAACACCGGGGAGCTGTTTTTT
TRBV6-5	TRBJ1-3	-	-	CASSYTAGTGNTIYF	TGTGCCAGCAGTTATACGGCGGGGACTGGAAACACCATATATTTT
TRBV5-1	TRBJ1-1	TRBD1	-	CASSPDRANTEAFF	TGCGCCAGCAGCCCGGACAGGGCGAACACTGAAGCTTTCTTT
TRBV5-6	TRBJ1-1	-	-	CASSVPGQINTEAFF	TGTGCCAGCAGCGTCCCGGGACAAATTAACACTGAAGCTTTCTTT
TRBV6-2/TRBV6-3	TRBJ2-1	-	-	CASSLWEDGEQFF	TGTGCCAGCAGTTTATGGGAGGACGGTGAGCAGTTCTTC
TRBV7-2	TRBJ2-1	TRBD1	-	CASSPRTGKGNEQFF	TGTGCCAGCAGCCCCAGGACAGGGAAAGGGAATGAGCAGTTCTTC
TRBV18	TRBJ2-3	TRBD1	-	CASSPLDRGELDTQYF	TGTGCCAGCTCACCCCTGGACAGGGGGGAACTAGATACGCAGTATTTT
TRBV10-3	TRBJ2-1	TRBD1	once	CAIRAGTEYNEQFF	TGTGCCATCAGAGCCGGGACAGAATACAATGAGCAGTTCTTC
TRBV12-5	TRBJ1-1	-	-	CASATDIPYTEAFF	TGTGCTAGTGCTACAGACATACCCTACACTGAAGCTTTCTTT